The source of this T cell receptor beta chain is a study of T cell responses to AZD1222 COVID-19 vaccine. Study-wide results and limits: Spike as a whole was targeted by vaccine-associated CD4 TCRs, dominant at 160-218 and 743-854. White British ancestry dominated among donors, who included more females, and clonal diversity was possibly underestimated. Repertoires were obtained only post-peak T cell response. Reports say nearly half of spike-specific TCRs go after unmutated variant regions.

Only in-frame clones appear in the TCRdb table, and some are missing; sequencing was by immunoSEQ multiplex PCR. The table shows 200,000 or so clones, with about 93% occurring only once. Remarks on this clone: The antigen remains undetermined.

From germline, CDR1 is SGHTA and CDR2 FQGTGA. V was pared by 0 bases and J by 5 bases, with 7 bases between. CDR3 length: 14 residues. The source is an adult in good health. This chain joins TRBV7-3 and TRBJ2-2; unclear D gene. The sample in question was peripheral blood, obtained on day 0 of MenACWY control vaccination. The CDR3 spells CASSLTFRTGELFF. The CDR3 DNA sequence: TGTGCCAGCAGCTTAACGTTTCGGACCGGGGAGCTGTTTTTT.